The clone carrying this T cell receptor (beta chain) was seen more than once but under ten times. The entry originates in a study of blood T cell repertoires in COVID-19. Turning to the study itself: The United States, Italy and Spain supplied acute and convalescent COVID-19 samples. T cells, B-cell-depleted T cells, or PBMCs provided the cDNA or gDNA that served as material.

Original data processing: Reference gene primer amplification gave estimated nucleated cell counts. The assay was immunoSEQ multiplex PCR, and TCRdb's table has in-frame clones only and misses some. For V, J and clone size, that table is used; D and trimming come from the DNA. The sample lists fewer than 500,000 clones, around 89% occurring once. The CDR3 sequence is 15 residues long. This chain links TRBV21-1 with TRBJ2-5; the table gives TRBD1 as D, unverified against the DNA. TRBV21-1 is shown as a pseudogene. Material: peripheral blood. This receptor was obtained from a woman in her 30s with acute or convalescent COVID-19. CDR3 region: CASGPARDSQETQYF. The CDR3 nucleotides read TGTGCCAGCGGTCCTGCGAGGGACAGTCAAGAGACCCAGTACTTC.